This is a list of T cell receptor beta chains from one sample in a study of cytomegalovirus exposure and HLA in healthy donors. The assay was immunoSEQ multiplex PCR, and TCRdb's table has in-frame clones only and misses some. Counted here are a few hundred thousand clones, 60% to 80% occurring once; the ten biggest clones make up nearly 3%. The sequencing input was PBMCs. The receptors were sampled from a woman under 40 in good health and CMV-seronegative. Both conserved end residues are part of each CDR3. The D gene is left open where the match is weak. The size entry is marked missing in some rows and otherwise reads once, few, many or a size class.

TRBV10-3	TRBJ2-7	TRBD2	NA	CASGGSYEQYF	TGTGCCTCGGGGGGTTCCTACGAGCAGTACTTC
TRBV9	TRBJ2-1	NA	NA	CASSVAGISSYNEQFF	TGTGCCAGCAGCGTAGCGGGGATAAGCTCCTACAATGAGCAGTTCTTC
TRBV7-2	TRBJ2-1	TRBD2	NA	CASSLTGLASYNEQFF	TGTGCCAGCAGCTTAACGGGACTAGCGTCCTACAATGAGCAGTTCTTC
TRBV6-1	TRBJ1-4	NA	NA	CASTEEGGREKLFF	TGTGCCAGCACCGAGGAGGGTGGAAGGGAAAAACTGTTTTTT
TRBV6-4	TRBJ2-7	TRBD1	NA	CASTDLQGVRYEQHF	TGTGCCAGCACCGATCTACAGGGGGTGAGGTACGAGCAGCACTTC
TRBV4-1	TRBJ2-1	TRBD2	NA	CASSPRGLAGGNNEQFF	TGCGCCAGCAGCCCCCGGGGACTAGCGGGAGGGAACAATGAGCAGTTCTTC
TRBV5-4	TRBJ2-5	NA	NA	CASTPRGEYQETQYF	TGTGCCAGCACTCCCCGGGGAGAATACCAAGAGACCCAGTACTTC
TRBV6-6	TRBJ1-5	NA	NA	CASRGQGNQPQHF	TGTGCCAGCAGGGGTCAGGGCAATCAGCCCCAGCATTTT
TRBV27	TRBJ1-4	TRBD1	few	CASSKSWDSRATNEKLFF	TGTGCCAGCAGCAAGTCGTGGGACAGTCGTGCAACTAATGAAAAACTGTTTTTT
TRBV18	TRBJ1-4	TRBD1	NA	CASSRDFPGQSNEKLFF	TGTGCCAGCTCACGAGACTTTCCGGGACAGAGTAATGAAAAACTGTTTTTT
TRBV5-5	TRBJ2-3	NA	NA	CASSLGHSTDTQYF	TGTGCCAGCAGCTTGGGTCACAGTACAGATACGCAGTATTTT
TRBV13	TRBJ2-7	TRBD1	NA	CASSSLIDSGTGFYEQYF	TGTGCCAGCAGCTCCCTAATCGATTCCGGGACAGGGTTTTACGAGCAGTACTTC
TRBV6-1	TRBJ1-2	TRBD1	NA	CASSKLGQATVGYTF	TGTGCCAGCAGTAAACTGGGACAGGCCACGGTAGGCTACACCTTC
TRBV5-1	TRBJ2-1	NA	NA	CASSLIGGHAHNEQFF	TGCGCCAGCAGCTTGATAGGGGGACACGCTCACAATGAGCAGTTCTTC
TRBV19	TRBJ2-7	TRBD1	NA	CASSRQGVYEQYF	TGTGCCAGTAGCCGCCAGGGGGTATACGAGCAGTACTTC
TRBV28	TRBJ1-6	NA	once	CASNGKGSPLHF	TGTGCCAGCAACGGGAAGGGCTCACCCCTCCACTTT
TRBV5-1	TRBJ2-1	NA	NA	CASSFGQNNEQFF	TGCGCCAGCAGCTTTGGACAGAACAATGAGCAGTTCTTC
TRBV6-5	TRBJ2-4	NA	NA	CASSSSGVAKNIQYF	TGTGCCAGCAGTTCTTCAGGGGTAGCCAAAAACATTCAGTACTTC
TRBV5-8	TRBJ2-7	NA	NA	CASSPFTVSYEQYF	TGTGCTAGCAGCCCCTTCACAGTTTCCTACGAGCAGTACTTC
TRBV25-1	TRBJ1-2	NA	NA	CASSAPDSSFFNYGYTF	TGTGCCAGCAGTGCCCCGGACAGCTCCTTCTTTAACTATGGCTACACCTTC
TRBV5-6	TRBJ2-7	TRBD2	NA	CASRPGLAGDEQYF	TGTGCCAGCAGGCCTGGACTAGCGGGTGACGAGCAGTACTTC
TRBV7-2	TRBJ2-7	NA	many	CASSLVARSYEQYF	TGTGCCAGCAGCTTAGTTGCACGGTCCTACGAGCAGTACTTC
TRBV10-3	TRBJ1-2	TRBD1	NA	CAISRQGGNDGYTF	TGTGCCATCAGCAGACAGGGTGGAAACGATGGCTACACCTTC
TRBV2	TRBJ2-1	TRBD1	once	CASRRDSSQFF	TGTGCCAGCAGGAGGGACAGCAGCCAGTTCTTC
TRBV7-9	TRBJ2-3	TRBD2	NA	CASSSTSGGAETSTDTQYF	TGTGCCAGCAGCTCGACTAGCGGGGGGGCGGAGACTAGCACAGATACGCAGTATTTT
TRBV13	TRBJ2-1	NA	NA	CASSPLGGEKRVNEQFF	TGTGCCAGCAGCCCCTTAGGGGGAGAAAAACGCGTCAATGAGCAGTTCTTC